Listed here is a single T cell receptor beta chain. Data came from immunoSEQ multiplex PCR; TCRdb stores just in-frame clones and leaves some out. The sample yields about 93,000 clones, roughly 92% seen once. The sample is drawn from a study of T cell changes during pregnancy in multiple sclerosis. This CDR3 spans 15 amino acids. Trimming at V came to 3 bases and at J to 4 bases, leaving 4 bases not matched to a gene. Germline V lookup: CDR1 SGHRS, CDR2 YFSETQ. The J gene is TRBJ2-5, the V gene TRBV5-1; the match to TRBD1 covers 12 bases. The starting material was peripheral blood, obtained after pregnancy. The source of this sequence is a female donor with multiple sclerosis, enrolled in a pregnancy study. The CDR3 coding sequence is TGCGCCAGCAGCTGGGGACAGGGGGCGAGAGAGACCCAGTACTTC. Its translation is CASSWGQGARETQYF.